This TCR beta chain was found in a study of blood T cell repertoires in COVID-19. The overall study: Samples representing acute and convalescent COVID-19 were sourced from the United States, Italy and Spain. Sources were T cells, B-cell-depleted T cells, or PBMCs; the material itself was cDNA or gDNA.

The participants were between roughly 18 and 89 years old and came from under 25 US areas. As originally analysed: It was from reference gene primer amplification that nucleated cell counts were estimated. TCRdb keeps only in-frame clones here, not all; method: immunoSEQ multiplex PCR. That table gives V, J and clone size, and the DNA gave D and trimming. The table has 400,000 or so clones, about 87% seen once. CDR3 length equals 16 residues. With 3 bases removed from V and 0 bases from J, the gap between germline ends came to 12 bases. Per germline, CDR1 MDHEN and CDR2 SYDVKM. This rearrangement joins TRBV28 to TRBJ1-5; D not certain. This sequence was found in a man aged 40-55 years in a cohort exposed to, infected with or recovered from COVID-19 (not recorded which). The sample comprised PBMCs or T cells enriched from blood (not recorded which). In DNA, the CDR3 is TGTGCCAGCAGTTTTGCCGAGGAATATAGCAATCAGCCCCAGCATTTT. It specifies CASSFAEEYSNQPQHF.